This T cell receptor (beta chain) was profiled in a study of blood T cell repertoires in COVID-19. Study-level information: There were acute and convalescent COVID-19 samples, and they came from the United States, Italy and Spain.

Trimming took 3 bases from V and 3 from J; bases not matched to a gene: 11. This CDR3 has 16 residues. Germline-derived CDR1 and CDR2 are MNHEY and SMNVEV (reference sequence). Sequencing was performed with immunoSEQ multiplex PCR; in TCRdb, only in-frame clones are kept and a portion is missing. Among approximately 150,000 clones listed, around four fifths were seen once. V is TRBV27 and J is TRBJ2-7; TRBD1 aligns across 7 bases. What was sequenced was peripheral blood. This TCR was sampled from a man between 65 and 79 years old who had recovered from COVID-19. CDR3 in DNA: TGTGCCAGCAGTTTGACAGGGAGAGGCATAGTCTACGAGCAGTACTTC. This gives the protein CASSLTGRGIVYEQYF.